This entry describes one T cell receptor (beta chain). Its antigen is unknown. The sample comes from a study of CD8 T cells in ankylosing spondylitis. Findings and caveats of the study: Disease-associated clonotypes exhibited CD8+ identity and were relatively infrequent in peripheral blood. The study looked at matched synovial fluid samples from ankylosing spondylitis patients. Disease-linked clones were reported to be significantly enriched there. In the blood and synovial fluid of reactive arthritis, some motif variants had been previously reported. Ankylosing spondylitis blood appeared to be characterized by a TCR beta motif of 7 to 9 highly homologous variants.

V was clipped by 3 bases and J by 12 bases, with 18 bases between them. The CDR3 has 14 amino acids. Per germline, CDR1 SGHAT and CDR2 FQNNGV. Using quantitative 5'-RACE with molecular barcodes, the authors made TCR beta libraries. Each CDR3 protein gets one entry after TCRdb re-called the 5' RACE reads with MiXCR. The sample lists 450,000 to 550,000 distinct CDR3 sequences, about 5.7% occurring once. This clonotype was obtained from a male donor with ankylosing spondylitis. Sequenced: blood, either unsorted or a sorted T cell fraction (not recorded which). The chain combines TRBV11-2 with TRBJ2-1, with D perhaps TRBD2 (5 bases). The CDR3 spells CASSFLDPFAGQFF. The CDR3 DNA reads as TGTGCCAGCAGCTTTCTCGACCCCTTCGCGGGGCAGTTCTTC.